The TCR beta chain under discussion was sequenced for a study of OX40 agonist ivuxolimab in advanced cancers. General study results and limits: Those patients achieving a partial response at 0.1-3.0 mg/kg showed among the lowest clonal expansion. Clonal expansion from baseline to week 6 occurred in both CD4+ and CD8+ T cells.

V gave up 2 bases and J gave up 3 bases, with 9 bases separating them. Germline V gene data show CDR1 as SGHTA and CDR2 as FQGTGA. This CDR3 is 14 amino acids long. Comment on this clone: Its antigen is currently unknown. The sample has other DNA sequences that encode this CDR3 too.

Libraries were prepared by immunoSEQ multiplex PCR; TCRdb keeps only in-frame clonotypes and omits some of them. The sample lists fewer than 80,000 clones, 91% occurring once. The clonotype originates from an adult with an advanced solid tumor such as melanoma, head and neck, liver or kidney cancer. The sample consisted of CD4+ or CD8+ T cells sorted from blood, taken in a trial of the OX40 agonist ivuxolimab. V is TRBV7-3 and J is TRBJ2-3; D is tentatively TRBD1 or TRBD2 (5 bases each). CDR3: CASSLGDPTDTQYF. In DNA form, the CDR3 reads TGTGCCAGCAGCTTAGGGGACCCTACAGATACGCAGTATTTT. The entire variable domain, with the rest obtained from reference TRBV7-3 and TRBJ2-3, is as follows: GAGVSQTPSNKVTEKGKYVELRCDPISGHTALYWYRQSLGQGPEFLIYFQGTGAADDSGLPNDRFFAVRPEGSVSTLKIQRTERGDSAVYLCASSLGDPTDTQYFGPGTRLTVL.